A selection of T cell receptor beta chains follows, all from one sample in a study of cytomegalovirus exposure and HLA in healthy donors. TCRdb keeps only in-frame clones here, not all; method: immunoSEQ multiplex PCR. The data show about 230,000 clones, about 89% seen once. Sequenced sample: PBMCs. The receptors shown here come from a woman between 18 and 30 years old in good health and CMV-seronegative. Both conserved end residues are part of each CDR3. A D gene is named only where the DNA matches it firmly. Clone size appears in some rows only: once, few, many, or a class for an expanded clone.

CDR3 DNA: TGCGCCAGCAGCCAAAGGACAGGGGGCAATCAGCCCCAGCATTTT
CDR3 protein: CASSQRTGGNQPQHF
J gene: TRBJ1-5
V gene: TRBV4-3
D gene: TRBD1
clone size: -

CDR3 DNA: TGTGCCAGCAGCCAAGGGGACACCTACGAGCAGTACTTC
CDR3 protein: CASSQGDTYEQYF
J gene: TRBJ2-7
V gene: TRBV14
D gene: -
clone size: -

CDR3 DNA: TGCGCCAGCAGTGGACAATCCGGGGAGCTGTTTTTT
CDR3 protein: CASSGQSGELFF
J gene: TRBJ2-2
V gene: TRBV10-2
D gene: -
clone size: -

CDR3 DNA: TGCGCCAGCAGCCCCCAGGGAGAGACCCAGTACTTC
CDR3 protein: CASSPQGETQYF
J gene: TRBJ2-5
V gene: TRBV5-1
D gene: -
clone size: -

CDR3 DNA: TGTGCCAGCAGACAGGGGAACAATGAGCAGTTCTTC
CDR3 protein: CASRQGNNEQFF
J gene: TRBJ2-1
V gene: TRBV2
D gene: TRBD1
clone size: -

CDR3 DNA: TGTGCCAGCAGGGCGGAGCCGAACACCGGGGAGCTGTTTTTT
CDR3 protein: CASRAEPNTGELFF
J gene: TRBJ2-2
V gene: TRBV9
D gene: -
clone size: -

CDR3 DNA: TGTGCCAGCATACCGGGACTAGCGGCCTCCTACGAGCAGTACTTC
CDR3 protein: CASIPGLAASYEQYF
J gene: TRBJ2-7
V gene: TRBV6-1
D gene: TRBD2
clone size: -

CDR3 DNA: TGTGCCAGCAGCGGTTCGAGGGCGAGCTCCTACGAGCAGTACTTC
CDR3 protein: CASSGSRASSYEQYF
J gene: TRBJ2-7
V gene: TRBV11-3
D gene: -
clone size: -

CDR3 DNA: TGTGCCAGCTCACCGCAAGCGTCTTATGGCTACACCTTC
CDR3 protein: CASSPQASYGYTF
J gene: TRBJ1-2
V gene: TRBV18
D gene: -
clone size: once

CDR3 DNA: TGTGCCAGCAGCCGAACTGAATGGTTTGGGAACACTGAAGCTTTCTTT
CDR3 protein: CASSRTEWFGNTEAFF
J gene: TRBJ1-1
V gene: TRBV14
D gene: -
clone size: -

CDR3 DNA: TGCGCCAGCAGCACGATTCCCGGGATTACTAACTATGGCTACACCTTC
CDR3 protein: CASSTIPGITNYGYTF
J gene: TRBJ1-2
V gene: TRBV5-1
D gene: -
clone size: -

CDR3 DNA: TGTGCCAGCAAAGCAGCGAAGTTTCCGGGACAGGGAAAAGAGACCCAGTACTTC
CDR3 protein: CASKAAKFPGQGKETQYF
J gene: TRBJ2-5
V gene: TRBV7-2
D gene: TRBD1
clone size: -

CDR3 DNA: TGCGCCAGCAGCCAAGAGCGTTTGGAGAATGAGCAGTTCTTC
CDR3 protein: CASSQERLENEQFF
J gene: TRBJ2-1
V gene: TRBV4-1
D gene: -
clone size: -

CDR3 DNA: TGCGCCAGCAGCCAAGAGGGGGGCCCCACTAGCGGATACAATGAGCAGTTCTTC
CDR3 protein: CASSQEGGPTSGYNEQFF
J gene: TRBJ2-1
V gene: TRBV4-3
D gene: TRBD2
clone size: -

CDR3 DNA: TGTGCCATCAGTGCAGCGGGGAGCACAGATACGCAGTATTTT
CDR3 protein: CAISAAGSTDTQYF
J gene: TRBJ2-3
V gene: TRBV10-3
D gene: TRBD2
clone size: -

CDR3 DNA: TGCGCCAGCAGCTTGGCCTCGGGACTAGCACATGAGCAGTTCTTC
CDR3 protein: CASSLASGLAHEQFF
J gene: TRBJ2-1
V gene: TRBV5-1
D gene: TRBD2
clone size: -

CDR3 DNA: TGTGCCAGCAGCTTGGGAGCGGTTAATAATTCACCCCTCCACTTT
CDR3 protein: CASSLGAVNNSPLHF
J gene: TRBJ1-6
V gene: TRBV5-6
D gene: -
clone size: -